The 30 T cell receptor beta chains reported below all come from one sample, sequenced in a study of shared clonotypes between healthy human individuals. Produced via immunoSEQ multiplex PCR; TCRdb's table is partial and in-frame only. Of some 490,000 clones in the sample, 81% were seen once. Specimen: PBMCs. These receptors were taken from a woman in her forties in good health. Some clones in this sample may be carry-over from other donors' samples.

The chain carries TRBV19 and TRBJ2-3; 10 bases line up with TRBD2. V was pared by 2 bases and J by 3 bases, with 11 bases of the junction left unmatched. CDR3 length: 18 residues. CDR1 LNHDA and CDR2 SQIVND come from the germline V gene (reference sequence). The CDR3 spells CASSIPGGVAGGTDTQYF. The CDR3, as DNA: TGTGCCAGTAGTATACCCGGTGGGGTAGCGGGAGGAACAGATACGCAGTATTTT.

The table lists this clone with many counts. This chain links TRBV15 with TRBJ2-7; 7 bases fit TRBD1. V shed 4 bases, J shed 7 bases, and the junction held 16 bases outside the gene matches. This CDR3 is 16 amino acids long. Looked up from germline, CDR1 is LNHNV and CDR2 is YYDKDF (reference sequence). The CDR3 DNA reads as TGTGCCACCAGCAAGGGCTTCTACAGGGGCGCCGCTGAGCAGTACTTC. Residues: CATSKGFYRGAAEQYF.

V usage is TRBV9 and J usage is TRBJ1-1; D is undetermined. Trimming took off 0 bases at V and 1 base at J, with 10 bases between the two ends. The CDR3 is 15 residues long. Germline V gene lookup returns CDR1 SGDLS and CDR2 YYNGEE. CDR3 sequence (DNA): TGTGCCAGCAGCGTAGTACGACTGACGAACACTGAAGCTTTCTTT. Translation: CASSVVRLTNTEAFF.

This chain joins TRBV28 and TRBJ2-2; D is ambiguous. The CDR3 runs to 13 residues. The germline gives CDR1 MDHEN, CDR2 SYDVKM. Between the trimmed V and J ends, which lost 4 bases and 4 bases, there was a span of 7 bases. In DNA form, the CDR3 reads TGTGCCAGCAGTTGGTTGCTCACCGGGGAGCTGTTTTTT. This codes for CASSWLLTGELFF.

With regard to this clone: A far larger clone lies a single base away; this is likely a read error. The same CDR3 can be traced to other DNA sequences in this sample. The rearrangement links TRBV28 to TRBJ1-1; tentatively, D is TRBD1 (6 bases). CDR3 length: 17 amino acids. Germline CDR1 is MDHEN and CDR2 is SYDVKM. CDR3 loop: CASSFWDFRGKNTEAFF. Here the CDR3 DNA reads TGTGCCAGCAGTTTTTGGGACTTCAGGGGAAAGAACACCGAAGCTTTCTTT.

The chain recombines TRBV5-4 with TRBJ2-3; TRBD2 matches at 12 bases. CDR3 size: 16 residues. CDR1 SGHNT and CDR2 YYREEE come from the germline V gene (reference sequence). Losses at the gene ends were 4 bases for V and 0 bases for J; bases not matched to a gene: 3. The CDR3 protein is CASSLGLAGSTDTQYF. The DNA of the CDR3 is TGTGCCAGCAGCCTCGGACTAGCGGGGAGCACAGATACGCAGTATTTT.

This chain uses TRBV6-6 with TRBJ2-5, with TRBD1 matching 7 bases. CDR1 and CDR2 (germline): MNHNY, SVGAGI (reference sequence). The CDR3 length is 14 residues. V gave up 6 bases and J gave up 11 bases; unmatched junction bases: 15. CDR3 loop: CASSKGQAPSRQYF. CDR3 sequence (DNA): TGTGCCAGCAGCAAAGGACAGGCCCCTTCCCGTCAGTACTTC.

V gene TRBV5-1 combines with J gene TRBJ1-1; D might be TRBD1 (5 bases). This CDR3 region has 13 residues. Germline values: CDR1 SGHRS, CDR2 YFSETQ. Between the trimmed V and J ends, which lost 4 bases and 2 bases, there was a span of 9 bases. Here the CDR3 reads CASSRDGNTEAFF. DNA of the CDR3: TGCGCCAGCAGCAGGGACGGAAACACTGAAGCTTTCTTT.

This clone was detected ten times or more. The V gene is TRBV7-9, the J gene TRBJ2-1, with D possibly being TRBD2 (6 bases). Looked up from germline, CDR1 is SEHNR and CDR2 is FQNEAQ (reference sequence). V was cut by 5 bases and J by 7 bases, with 18 bases left in between. There are 15 residues in the CDR3. The CDR3 protein is CASSRGVGGPNEQFF. The CDR3 nucleotides are TGTGCCAGCAGCCGCGGGGTGGGCGGGCCTAATGAGCAGTTCTTC.

The chain combines TRBV19 with TRBJ2-1; perhaps TRBD2 as D (5 bases). The CDR3 totals 14 residues. The V gene lost 4 bases and the J gene lost 2 bases, with 9 bases spanning the gap. CDR1 LNHDA and CDR2 SQIVND come from the germline V gene (reference sequence). The CDR3 nucleotides are TGTGCCAGTAGTACCCCCGGGGCCTACAATGAGCAGTTCTTC. It specifies CASSTPGAYNEQFF.

V is TRBV7-2 and J is TRBJ1-3; TRBD1 agrees at 8 bases. This CDR3 comprises 17 residues. From germline, CDR1 is SGHTA and CDR2 FQGNSA. Unmatched junction bases numbered 11, after V lost 3 bases and J lost 4 bases. For the CDR3, the DNA is TGTGCCAGCAGCTTCCCGGGGCAGGGGGCAAAGGGAAACACCATATATTTT. Protein sequence: CASSFPGQGAKGNTIYF.

The chain uses TRBV7-8 and TRBJ2-7, with a tentative D call TRBD2 (6 bases). V was clipped by 3 bases and J by 3 bases, with 18 bases between them. This CDR3 is built from 16 residues. Germline CDR1 and CDR2: SGHVS and FQNEAQ. CDR3 sequence (DNA): TGTGCCAGCAGCTTGGGTGGGGGGTTTGAAGTCTACGAGCAGTACTTC. Translating it yields CASSLGGGFEVYEQYF. Combining the CDR3 with reference TRBV7-8 and TRBJ2-7 gives the whole variable domain GAGVSQSPRYKVAKRGQDVALRCDPISGHVSLFWYQQALGQGPEFLTYFQNEAQLDKSGLPSDRFFAERPEGSVSTLKIQRTQQEDSAVYLCASSLGGGFEVYEQYFGPGTRLTVT.

The genes are TRBV6-1 and TRBJ1-5; no firm D call. Trimming stripped 6 bases from V and 11 bases from J, with 20 bases between. This CDR3 is built from 14 residues. The germline V gene encodes CDR1 MNHNS and CDR2 SASEGT. The CDR3 reads CASRKHGPGWAQHF. DNA for the CDR3: TGTGCCAGCAGGAAACACGGACCGGGGTGGGCCCAGCATTTT.

The V gene is TRBV9, the J gene TRBJ1-2; D gene unclear. Trimming took 4 bases from V and 4 from J, leaving 14 bases between them. Germline V lookup: CDR1 SGDLS, CDR2 YYNGEE. CDR3 length equals 14 residues. The CDR3 DNA sequence: TGTGCCAGCAGCCAAGAGGAAAGGGCCTATGGCTACACCTTC. It encodes CASSQEERAYGYTF. The variable domain in full, completed from reference TRBV9 and TRBJ1-2, reads DSGVTQTPKHLITATGQRVTLRCSPRSGDLSVYWYQQSLDQGLQFLIQYYNGEERAKGNILERFSAQQFPDLHSELNLSSLELGDSALYFCASSQEERAYGYTFGSGTRLTVV.

In regard to this clone: It differs at one base from a far larger clone, so likely a read error. The sample carries other DNA sequences with the same CDR3. V is TRBV28 and J is TRBJ2-5; a possible D gene is TRBD2 (5 bases). In germline, CDR1 is MDHEN, CDR2 SYDVKM. The CDR3 covers 14 residues. V lost 5 bases, J lost 2 bases, and 12 bases lay in between. The CDR3 protein is CASSGLAEQETQYF. In DNA, the CDR3 is TGTGCCAGCAGTGGACTGGCGGAGCAAGAGACCCAGTACTTC.

Many counts were recorded for this clone. This sequence joins TRBV28 and TRBJ1-1; D is ambiguous. Germline CDR1 and CDR2: MDHEN and SYDVKM. The V and J ends lost 6 bases and 1 base respectively, with 9 bases between them. The CDR3 is 13 amino acids. This chain's CDR3 is CASREQTNTEAFF. The CDR3 DNA follows: TGTGCCAGCAGAGAACAGACGAACACTGAAGCTTTCTTT.

The chain has TRBV6-1 and TRBJ2-7, with D perhaps TRBD2 (5 bases). V lost 3 bases, J lost 2 bases, and 14 bases lay in between. Germline CDR1 MNHNS, CDR2 SASEGT. The length of the CDR3 is 15 residues. The CDR3 DNA sequence: TGTGCCAGCAGTGAGGGCGGGCAGACGCCCTACGAGCAGTACTTC. Protein sequence: CASSEGGQTPYEQYF.

The CDR3 DNA reads as TGTGCCAGCAGCCCAAACAGGGGTGGCACTGAAGCTTTCTTT. It is translated as CASSPNRGGTEAFF. The V and J genes are TRBV7-3 and TRBJ1-1; 7 positions match TRBD1. The CDR3 is 14 residues long. Germline trimming cut 5 bases from V and 4 bases from J; bases unmatched to any gene: 7. Germline V gene lookup returns CDR1 SGHTA and CDR2 FQGTGA.

The chain combines TRBV5-1 with TRBJ2-7; weak D call: TRBD1 (6 bases). V was shortened by 2 bases and J by 5 bases, with 14 bases between the two germline ends. This CDR3 is built from 14 residues. Germline V gives CDR1 SGHRS, CDR2 YFSETQ. The CDR3 nucleotides are TGCGCCAGCAGCTTTACAGGGAGATCCCACGAGCAGTACTTC. Residues: CASSFTGRSHEQYF.

The sample holds many counts of this clone. Different DNA sequences within this sample yield the same CDR3. V and J are TRBV10-2 and TRBJ1-2; the D is unclear. The length of the CDR3 is 12 residues. The V and J ends lost 3 bases and 6 bases respectively, with 8 bases between them. CDR1 WSHSY and CDR2 SAAADI come from the germline V gene. The CDR3 DNA reads as TGCGCCAGCAGTGAACAGAACAATGGCTACACCTTC. Amino acids: CASSEQNNGYTF.

The genes are TRBV29-1 and TRBJ2-1; 8 bases agree with TRBD2. The CDR3 runs to 15 residues. Unmatched junction bases numbered 14, after V lost 4 bases and J lost 9 bases. CDR1 SQVTM and CDR2 ANQGSEA come from the germline V gene. For the CDR3, the DNA is TGCAGCGTTGCAAGGACAGCGGGAGTTCAAGGTGAGCAGTTCTTC. It specifies CSVARTAGVQGEQFF.

Note on this clone: This probably arose from a read error, given a far larger clone one base away. This rearrangement joins TRBV29-1 to TRBJ1-1; no clear D. Germline CDR1 is SQVTM and CDR2 is ANQGSEA. The germline V and J ends were trimmed by 4 bases and 7 bases, with 19 bases remaining between them. This CDR3 spans 14 amino acids. CDR3 bases: TGCAGCGTTGTCCTAATCCGGGGTGGGATTGAAGCTTTCTTT. Residues: CSVVLIRGGIEAFF.

The CDR3 nucleotides read TGTGCCAGCAGCTCTAGCCGGGGACAGGGATCCTACGAGCAGTACTTC. It codes for CASSSSRGQGSYEQYF. The chain is built from TRBV7-6 and TRBJ2-7; 9 bases are shared with TRBD1. J gave up 1 base and V 4 bases, and 8 bases lay outside the gene matches. This CDR3 has 16 residues. Germline V CDR1 and CDR2: SGHVS, FNYEAQ.

As to this clone: Given a far larger clone just one base away, this is likely a sequencing read error. V usage is TRBV18 and J usage is TRBJ2-1; D is undetermined. From germline, CDR1 is KGHSH and CDR2 LQKENI. The CDR3 is made up of 12 amino acids. The CDR3 sequence is CASSRNYNEKFF. The CDR3 bases are TGTGCCAGCTCCCGGAACTACAATGAGAAGTTCTTC.

In regard to this clone: This is likely an artifact of a read error, given a far larger clone one base away. The rearrangement joins TRBV6-4 to TRBJ2-2, with D possibly TRBD2 on 5 matching bases. From germline, CDR1 is MRHNA and CDR2 SNTAGT. The CDR3 is 14 amino acids. CDR3 region: CASSDSGVTGELLF. For the CDR3, the DNA is TGTGCCAGCAGTGACTCCGGCGTGACCGGGGAGCTGCTTTTT.

This clone was found a few times. The V gene is TRBV6-1, the J gene TRBJ2-3, with D tentatively TRBD1 (5 bases). The V and J ends lost 3 bases and 2 bases respectively, with 6 bases between them. From germline, CDR1 is MNHNS and CDR2 SASEGT. The CDR3 has 13 residues. CDR3 region: CASSDRATDTQYF. The CDR3 region has the DNA TGTGCCAGCAGTGACAGGGCCACAGATACGCAGTATTTT.

The CDR3 region has the DNA TGTGCCAGCAGCCCAAGGGGTAGCGAGGCCTACAATGAGCAGTTCTTC. It encodes CASSPRGSEAYNEQFF. This chain links TRBV7-2 with TRBJ2-1; TRBD1 or TRBD2 may be the D gene (5 bases each). This CDR3 has 16 amino acids. V was clipped by 5 bases and J by 2 bases, with 16 bases between them. CDR1 SGHTA and CDR2 FQGNSA come from the germline V gene.

With regard to this clone: The germline gene is not matched at one end of the junction; a read error may be the cause. This chain connects TRBV6-5 to TRBJ2-7; 9 nucleotides line up with TRBD1. Per germline, CDR1 MNHEY and CDR2 SVGAGI. This CDR3 contains 15 residues. The CDR3 here is CASSYATGGSVDLDF. The CDR3, as DNA: TGTGCCAGCAGTTACGCGACAGGGGGTTCCGTCGACTTAGACTTC.

With respect to this clone: The sample has other DNA sequences that encode this CDR3 too. The rearrangement links TRBV5-1 to TRBJ1-2, with D hard to call. The CDR3 spans 14 residues. The germline gives CDR1 SGHRS, CDR2 YFSETQ. The V end was cut by 0 bases, the J end by 0 bases, with 6 bases between. The CDR3 region is CASSLETPNYGYTF. The CDR3 bases are TGCGCCAGCAGCTTGGAGACTCCTAACTATGGCTACACCTTC.

CDR3 protein: CASSFTENQPQHF. The CDR3 bases are TGTGCCAGCTCATTCACAGAAAATCAGCCCCAGCATTTT. This chain connects TRBV18 to TRBJ1-5, with D hard to call. Trimming pared 5 bases from V and 4 bases from J, leaving 9 bases between. Germline assignment: CDR1 KGHSH and CDR2 LQKENI. The CDR3 consists of 13 residues. Drawing the rest from reference TRBV18 and TRBJ1-5, the complete variable domain is NAGVMQNPRHLVRRRGQEARLRCSPMKGHSHVYWYRQLPEEGLKFMVYLQKENIIDESGMPKERFSAEFPKEGPSILRIQQVVRGDSAAYFCASSFTENQPQHFGDGTRLSIL.